The entry that follows covers one TCR beta chain sequence. This CDR3 is 14 amino acids long. Germline trimming cut 6 bases from V and 1 base from J; bases unmatched to any gene: 6. In germline, CDR1 is MNHEY, CDR2 SVGAGI. The repertoire was sequenced with immunoSEQ multiplex PCR; TCRdb's copy has only in-frame clones and lacks some. The table lists 30,000 or so clones, around four fifths of them singletons. This entry comes from a study of STAT5B mutations in CD4+ large granular lymphocyte leukemia. Sequencing used CD4+ T cells from blood buffy coats. The J gene is TRBJ2-7, the V gene TRBV6-5; 7 nucleotides match TRBD1. The sequence came from a human donor in good health. The CDR3: CASSRDSGSYEQYF. CDR3 sequence (DNA): TGTGCCAGCAGCCGGGACAGCGGATCCTACGAGCAGTACTTC.